One and the same sample provided the 31 T cell receptor beta chains below, sequenced in a study of OX40 agonist ivuxolimab in advanced cancers. TCRdb's table, derived via immunoSEQ multiplex PCR, lists solely in-frame clones and lacks some. The sample has 80,000 to 100,000 clones, 85% to 95% seen once; the top ten hold about 0.3%. Here the sequenced sample was CD4+ or CD8+ T cells sorted from blood, taken in a trial of the OX40 agonist ivuxolimab. These receptor sequences come from an adult with an advanced solid tumor such as melanoma, head and neck, liver or kidney cancer.

J is TRBJ2-1 and V is TRBV10-3, with D perhaps TRBD1 (5 bases). Germline loops: CDR1 ENHRY, CDR2 SYGVKD. This CDR3 has 14 residues. Trimming cost V 2 bases and J 7 bases, with 12 bases left between them. The CDR3 protein is CAISEQGQVNEQFF. CDR3 sequence (DNA): TGTGCCATCAGTGAGCAGGGTCAGGTAAATGAGCAGTTCTTC.

The chain joins TRBV5-1 to TRBJ2-1; D not certain. CDR3 length: 13 residues. CDR1 and CDR2 (germline): SGHRS, YFSETQ. The germline V and J ends were trimmed by 2 bases and 2 bases, with 5 bases remaining between them. The CDR3 here is CASSLRAYNEQFF. The CDR3 bases are TGCGCCAGCAGCTTACGTGCCTACAATGAGCAGTTCTTC.

This chain uses TRBV6-5 with TRBJ1-5; no firm D call. The CDR3 runs 15 residues. V lost 3 bases and J lost 7, with 16 bases in between. The germline CDR1 and CDR2 sequences are MNHEY and SVGAGI. The CDR3 region is CASSYTPFLEQPQHF. The CDR3 coding sequence is TGTGCCAGCAGTTATACCCCCTTTCTTGAGCAGCCCCAGCATTTT.

Written as DNA, the CDR3 is TGTGCCAGCAGTCCCCGCTCGGGAGCCGCCTACAATGAGCAGTTCTTC. Translated, it gives CASSPRSGAAYNEQFF. The chain links TRBV7-3 to TRBJ2-1; weak D call: TRBD2 (6 bases). The ends were cut back, 6 bases at V and 2 bases at J, with 17 bases in the middle. CDR1 is SGHTA, CDR2 FQGTGA, per germline. The CDR3 is 16 amino acids.

J is TRBJ2-7 and V is TRBV4-1; D is unresolved. The germline CDR1 and CDR2 sequences are MGHRA and YSYEKL. This CDR3 comprises 14 residues. V was shortened by 4 bases and J by 5 bases, with 15 bases between the two germline ends. CDR3 nucleotides: TGCGCCAGCAGCCGTTCCGGGCGACGGGACGAGCAGTACTTC. Translation gives CASSRSGRRDEQYF.

This clone appeared a few times. V and J are TRBV9 and TRBJ1-1; D unclear. CDR3 length equals 13 residues. The germline gives CDR1 SGDLS, CDR2 YYNGEE. V lost 0 bases and J 0 bases, leaving 3 bases between the germline ends. CDR3 coding DNA: TGTGCCAGCAGCGTAGCCTTGAACACTGAAGCTTTCTTT. It translates to CASSVALNTEAFF.

The rearrangement links TRBV15 to TRBJ1-2; 8 bases are a match to TRBD1. This CDR3 has 15 residues. Germline CDR1 LNHNV, CDR2 YYDKDF (reference sequence). V lost 0 bases to trimming and J lost 5 bases; unmatched junction nucleotides: 5. CDR3 sequence reads: CATSRDRTGRYGYTF. Written as DNA, the CDR3 is TGTGCCACCAGCAGAGATCGGACAGGGAGGTATGGCTACACCTTC.

This chain joins TRBV11-3 and TRBJ1-1, with unresolved D. The CDR3 spans 18 residues. Germline lookup yields CDR1 SGHNT and CDR2 YENEEA. Trimming took 5 bases from V and 0 from J, leaving 22 bases between them. CDR3 in amino acids: CASSEGAAGVWVNTEAFF. CDR3 bases: TGTGCCAGCAGCGAGGGAGCCGCTGGGGTCTGGGTGAACACTGAAGCTTTCTTT.

The genes are TRBV10-3 and TRBJ1-5; 7 bases align to TRBD1. The ends lost 2 bases at V and 1 base at J; junction bases unmatched: 8. The CDR3 covers 17 residues. Germline loops: CDR1 ENHRY, CDR2 SYGVKD. CDR3 sequence (DNA): TGTGCCATCAGTGAGCGAGGGGGCCCGAGAAGCAATCAGCCCCAGCATTTT. This translates into CAISERGGPRSNQPQHF.

In regard to this clone: Other DNA sequences of this sample code for an identical CDR3. This chain joins TRBV15 and TRBJ2-5, with D unclear. V lost 1 base and J lost 1, with 7 bases in between. The germline CDR1 and CDR2 sequences are LNHNV and YYDKDF (reference sequence). The CDR3 runs 14 residues. This CDR3 is CATSRGTSQETQYF. The CDR3 DNA sequence: TGTGCCACCAGCAGAGGGACGTCCCAAGAGACCCAGTACTTC.

V and J are TRBV5-1 and TRBJ1-6, with 8 bases fitting TRBD1. The V and J ends lost 0 bases and 8 bases, in that order; junction bases with no gene match: 4. Germline V gives CDR1 SGHRS, CDR2 YFSETQ. This CDR3 spans 15 amino acids. The CDR3 DNA sequence: TGCGCCAGCAGCTTGGAATGGACAGGGTATTCACCCCTCCACTTT. Amino acids: CASSLEWTGYSPLHF.

The V call is TRBV7-3, the J call TRBJ2-5; 7 bases map to TRBD1. Looked up from germline, CDR1 is SGHTA and CDR2 is FQGTGA. V was pared by 5 bases and J by 4 bases, with 10 bases of the junction left unmatched. CDR3 length equals 15 residues. The CDR3 coding sequence is TGTGCCAGCAGCCCCGGGACAGCCAATGTAGAGACCCAGTACTTC. Protein sequence: CASSPGTANVETQYF.

The chain couples TRBV15 to TRBJ1-2; weak D call: TRBD1 (5 bases). CDR1 and CDR2 from the germline V gene are LNHNV and YYDKDF (reference sequence). The ends were cut back, 1 base at V and 6 bases at J, with 24 bases in the middle. CDR3 size: 18 residues. CDR3 protein: CATSRGGSPGNLKNGYTF. The CDR3 DNA reads TGTGCCACCAGCAGAGGCGGCTCTCCAGGGAACTTAAAGAATGGCTACACCTTC.

This chain uses TRBV4-2 with TRBJ2-3; 8 bases align to TRBD2. Germline CDR1 and CDR2: LGHNA and YNFKEQ. The CDR3 sequence is 17 residues long. The trim removed 0 bases at V and 5 bases at J, leaving 10 bases unmatched. CDR3 in amino acids: CASSQDAAGGGLDTQYF. The CDR3 DNA follows: TGTGCCAGCAGCCAAGACGCGGCGGGCGGGGGGTTAGATACGCAGTATTTT.

V and J are TRBV30 and TRBJ2-1, with a tentative D call TRBD2 (5 bases). The length of the CDR3 is 15 residues. Trimming stripped 0 bases from V and 6 bases from J, with 15 bases between. Germline values: CDR1 GTSNPN, CDR2 SVGIG (reference sequence). In DNA, the CDR3 is TGTGCCTGGAGTGTGGGTCTAGCTGAGGTCAATGAGCAGTTCTTC. Residues: CAWSVGLAEVNEQFF. Full variable domain (rest looked up from reference TRBV30 and TRBJ2-1): SQTIHQWPATLVQPVGSPLSLECTVEGTSNPNLYWYRQAAGRGLQLLFYSVGIGQISSEVPQNLSASRPQDRQFILSSKKLLLSDSGFYLCAWSVGLAEVNEQFFGPGTRLTVL.

The chain employs TRBV27 and TRBJ2-5, with 12 bases lining up with TRBD2. CDR3 length: 14 amino acids. From germline, CDR1 is MNHEY and CDR2 SMNVEV (reference sequence). The V gene end was trimmed by 3 bases and the J gene end by 4 bases; junction bases not matched to a gene: 0. The CDR3 sequence: CASSLTSGGETQYF. The CDR3 nucleotides read TGTGCCAGCAGTTTGACTAGCGGGGGAGAGACCCAGTACTTC.

This chain uses TRBV19 with TRBJ1-2; D remains ambiguous. With 3 bases removed from V and 5 bases from J, the gap between germline ends came to 13 bases. Germline CDR1 is LNHDA and CDR2 is SQIVND (reference sequence). This CDR3 comprises 14 residues. In DNA form, the CDR3 reads TGTGCCAGTAGTATGTCGGCAAGCAGTTATGGCTACACCTTC. Protein: CASSMSASSYGYTF.

The chain uses TRBV6-6 and TRBJ2-3; D unclear. This CDR3 contains 13 residues. Trimming stripped 6 bases from V and 1 base from J, with 8 bases between. Germline V CDR1 and CDR2: MNHNY, SVGAGI (reference sequence). CDR3 sequence: CASSPGGTDTQYF. The CDR3 DNA reads as TGTGCCAGCAGCCCCGGAGGCACAGATACGCAGTATTTT.

The V and J genes are TRBV28 and TRBJ1-2; 7 bases map to TRBD1. The J segment lost 4 bases and the V segment lost 6 bases, leaving 11 bases of the junction unmatched. Germline assignment: CDR1 MDHEN and CDR2 SYDVKM. This CDR3 comprises 15 residues. This CDR3 is CASRSGTAPIYGYTF. In DNA form, the CDR3 reads TGTGCCAGCAGGTCCGGGACAGCACCTATCTATGGCTACACCTTC.

The chain has TRBV5-6 and TRBJ2-2, with D hard to call. V was cut by 1 base and J by 5 bases, with 9 bases left in between. The CDR3 contains 14 residues. Germline-derived CDR1 and CDR2 are SGHDT and YYEEEE. The CDR3 loop is CASSLNSQTGELFF. Here the CDR3 DNA reads TGTGCCAGCAGCTTGAATAGTCAAACCGGGGAGCTGTTTTTT.

This chain links TRBV5-5 with TRBJ2-1; tentatively, D is TRBD1 (5 bases). The V end lost 4 bases, the J end lost 7 bases, and 18 bases lay between the germline ends. This CDR3 spans 15 amino acids. The germline V gene encodes CDR1 SGHKS and CDR2 YYEKEE (reference sequence). The CDR3 DNA follows: TGTGCCAGCAGCCTGGACACGGAGCCCTGGAATGAGCAGTTCTTC. Amino acids: CASSLDTEPWNEQFF.

This clone was counted a few times. The chain is built from TRBV7-3 and TRBJ2-1, with D perhaps TRBD2 (6 bases). Germline loops: CDR1 SGHTA, CDR2 FQGTGA. The CDR3 is made up of 12 amino acids. V was pared by 2 bases and J by 9 bases, with 8 bases between. As DNA, the CDR3 is TGTGCCAGCAGCTTAGTGGGGGGTGAGCAGTTCTTC. It codes for CASSLVGGEQFF.

This sequence joins TRBV28 and TRBJ1-1; D may be TRBD1 (5 bases). Trimming shortened V by 7 bases and J by 1 base, and 13 bases separated the two germline ends. CDR1 and CDR2 from the germline V gene are MDHEN and SYDVKM. This CDR3 comprises 14 residues. The CDR3 spells CASKRYGGNTEAFF. In DNA form, the CDR3 reads TGTGCCAGCAAAAGGTACGGGGGGAACACTGAAGCTTTCTTT.

This CDR3 is CAWSQSGGRIQYF. CDR3 nucleotide sequence: TGTGCCTGGAGCCAAAGTGGGGGGAGAATCCAGTACTTC. This chain joins TRBV30 and TRBJ2-5; TRBD2 is a possible D gene (6 bases). V gave up 3 bases and J gave up 10 bases, with 18 bases separating them. The CDR3 contains 13 residues. The germline V gene has CDR1 GTSNPN and CDR2 SVGIG (reference sequence).

The CDR3 DNA is TGTGCCAGCACTGAGTTCGGGACGGCCTATGGCTACACCTTC. This translates into CASTEFGTAYGYTF. The V call is TRBV2, the J call TRBJ1-2; a possible D gene is TRBD1 (5 bases). Per the germline V gene, CDR1 is SNHLY and CDR2 is FYNNEI. Trimming took 7 bases from V and 4 from J, leaving 16 bases between them. The CDR3 is made up of 14 amino acids. The complete variable domain, with remaining parts taken from reference TRBV2 and TRBJ1-2, reads EPEVTQTPSHQVTQMGQEVILRCVPISNHLYFYWYRQILGQKVEFLVSFYNNEISEKSEIFDDQFSVERPDGSNFTLKIRSTKLEDSAMYFCASTEFGTAYGYTFGSGTRLTVV.

The gene calls are TRBV5-5 and TRBJ2-7, with D perhaps being TRBD1 or TRBD2 (5 bases each). Trimming took off 1 base at V and 9 bases at J, with 11 bases between the two ends. Germline V CDR1 and CDR2: SGHKS, YYEKEE (reference sequence). The CDR3 runs 12 residues. For the CDR3, the DNA is TGTGCCAGCAGCTTGCTTGGGGGACCGCAGTACTTC. It is translated as CASSLLGGPQYF.

This CDR3 is CASSLGGWIGSSYNEQFF. CDR3 nucleotides: TGTGCCAGCAGCTTAGGAGGGTGGATCGGGAGCTCCTACAATGAGCAGTTCTTC. The V and J genes are TRBV7-8 and TRBJ2-1; the D gene is possibly TRBD2 (6 bases). Germline-derived CDR1 and CDR2 are SGHVS and FQNEAQ. This CDR3 is 18 amino acids long. The V end was cut by 1 base, the J end by 0 bases, with 16 bases between. Full variable domain (rest looked up from reference TRBV7-8 and TRBJ2-1): GAGVSQSPRYKVAKRGQDVALRCDPISGHVSLFWYQQALGQGPEFLTYFQNEAQLDKSGLPSDRFFAERPEGSVSTLKIQRTQQEDSAVYLCASSLGGWIGSSYNEQFFGPGTRLTVL.

The J gene is TRBJ2-3, the V gene TRBV7-9, with D unclear. V was shortened by 4 bases and J by 1 base, with 3 bases between the two germline ends. CDR3 length: 12 residues. Germline CDR1 and CDR2: SEHNR and FQNEAQ (reference sequence). CDR3 in amino acids: CASSYRTDTQYF. CDR3 DNA: TGTGCCAGCAGCTACCGCACAGATACGCAGTATTTT.

This clone was seen a handful of times. V gene TRBV9 combines with J gene TRBJ1-5; TRBD1 aligns across 8 bases. There are 15 residues in the CDR3. V shed 0 bases and J 5 bases; nucleotides not matched to a gene: 4. Germline CDR1 SGDLS, CDR2 YYNGEE. The CDR3 nucleotides are TGTGCCAGCAGCGTAGAAGGACAGGGAGATCAGCCCCAGCATTTT. It yields the protein CASSVEGQGDQPQHF.

This CDR3 reads CASSAADIYGYTF. The CDR3 DNA follows: TGTGCCAGCAGCGCAGCAGATATCTATGGCTACACCTTC. The V call is TRBV9, the J call TRBJ1-2; no clear D. The CDR3 contains 13 residues. The V gene lost 3 bases and the J gene lost 4 bases, with 10 bases spanning the gap. Per the germline V gene, CDR1 is SGDLS and CDR2 is YYNGEE.

CDR3 in amino acids: CASSLDVGGELFF. In nucleotides, the CDR3 is TGCGCCAGCAGCTTGGATGTCGGCGGGGAGCTGTTTTTT. V usage is TRBV5-1 and J usage is TRBJ2-2; no clear D. Per germline, CDR1 SGHRS and CDR2 YFSETQ. Trimming cost V 0 bases and J 7 bases, with 7 bases left between them. This CDR3 contains 13 residues.